This T cell receptor beta chain was found in a study of T cells in Graves' hyperthyroidism and ophthalmopathy. Deletions cut 11 bases from V and 0 bases from J, with 15 bases between. The CDR3 has 14 residues. The germline CDR1 and CDR2 sequences are MDHEN and SYDVKM. In this sample, this clonotype turned up once. What was amplified from RNA transcripts were TCR beta CDR3 regions. The HTBI set primed first-round TCR CDR3 RT-PCR. TCRdb ran MiXCR on the multiplex PCR reads and lists one entry per CDR3 protein. The top ten hold about an eighth of the sample, which has a few hundred thousand distinct CDR3 sequences, roughly 14% seen once.

This chain uses TRBV28 with TRBJ2-3; TRBD1 or TRBD2 may be the D gene (5 bases each). The sequence was obtained from a woman between 40 and 55 years old with Graves' hyperthyroidism that later progressed to Graves' ophthalmopathy. What was sequenced was blood. The CDR3 loop is CAGKLRGSTDTQYF. The CDR3 DNA follows: TGTGCCGGCAAACTGAGGGGAAGCACAGATACGCAGTATTTT.